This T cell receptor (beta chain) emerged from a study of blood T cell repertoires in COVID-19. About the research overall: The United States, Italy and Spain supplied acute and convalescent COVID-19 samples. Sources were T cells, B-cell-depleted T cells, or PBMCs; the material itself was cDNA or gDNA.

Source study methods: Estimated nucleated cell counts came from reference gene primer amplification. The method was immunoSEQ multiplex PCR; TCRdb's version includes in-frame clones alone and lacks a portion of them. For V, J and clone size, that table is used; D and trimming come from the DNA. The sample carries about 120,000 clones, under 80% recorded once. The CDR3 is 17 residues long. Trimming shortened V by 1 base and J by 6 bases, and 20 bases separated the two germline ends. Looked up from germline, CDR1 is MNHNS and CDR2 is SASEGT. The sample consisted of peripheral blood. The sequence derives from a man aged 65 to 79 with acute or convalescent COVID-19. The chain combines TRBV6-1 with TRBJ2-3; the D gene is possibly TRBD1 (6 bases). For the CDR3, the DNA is TGTGCCAGCAGTGAAGGGGACCAGCGACAGGTTCTGGATACGCAGTATTTT. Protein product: CASSEGDQRQVLDTQYF.